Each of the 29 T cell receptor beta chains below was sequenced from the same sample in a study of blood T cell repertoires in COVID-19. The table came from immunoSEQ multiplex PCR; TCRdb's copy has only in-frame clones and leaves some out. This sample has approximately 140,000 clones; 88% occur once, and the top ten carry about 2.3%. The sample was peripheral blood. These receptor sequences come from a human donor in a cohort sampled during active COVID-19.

This chain's CDR3 is CASSQELAGGQNYEQYF. The CDR3 region has the DNA TGTGCCAGCAGCCAGGAACTAGCGGGGGGGCAAAACTACGAGCAGTACTTC. The chain joins TRBV4-2 to TRBJ2-7; TRBD2 agrees at 13 bases. V shed 3 bases, J shed 3 bases, and the junction held 8 bases outside the gene matches. Per germline, CDR1 LGHNA and CDR2 YNFKEQ. CDR3 length: 17 amino acids.

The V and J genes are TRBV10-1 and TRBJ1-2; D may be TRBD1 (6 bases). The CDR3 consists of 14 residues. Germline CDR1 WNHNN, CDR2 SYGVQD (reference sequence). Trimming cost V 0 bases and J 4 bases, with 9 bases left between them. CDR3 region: CASSESGTPYGYTF. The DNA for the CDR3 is TGCGCCAGCAGTGAGTCCGGGACACCCTATGGCTACACCTTC.

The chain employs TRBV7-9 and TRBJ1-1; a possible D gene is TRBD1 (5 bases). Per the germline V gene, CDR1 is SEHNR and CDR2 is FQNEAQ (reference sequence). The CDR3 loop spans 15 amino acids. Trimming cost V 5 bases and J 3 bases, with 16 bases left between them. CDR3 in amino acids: CASSPVEGFHTEAFF. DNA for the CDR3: TGTGCCAGCAGCCCGGTGGAGGGGTTCCACACTGAAGCTTTCTTT.

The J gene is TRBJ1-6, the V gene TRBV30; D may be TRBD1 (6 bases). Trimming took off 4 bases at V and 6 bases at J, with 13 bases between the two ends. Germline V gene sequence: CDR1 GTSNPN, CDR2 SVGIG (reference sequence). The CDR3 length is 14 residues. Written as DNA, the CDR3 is TGTGCCTGGAAGCAGGCAGGGGTTAATTCACCCCTCCACTTT. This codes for CAWKQAGVNSPLHF.

The CDR3 DNA follows: TGTGCCAGCAGTCCGCAAGGACTTGAGCAGTTCTTC. Its translation: CASSPQGLEQFF. This rearrangement joins TRBV12-3 or TRBV12-4 to TRBJ2-1; D perhaps matches TRBD2 (5 bases). Trimming removed 5 bases from V and 9 bases from J, with 11 bases in between. The CDR3 sequence is 12 residues long.

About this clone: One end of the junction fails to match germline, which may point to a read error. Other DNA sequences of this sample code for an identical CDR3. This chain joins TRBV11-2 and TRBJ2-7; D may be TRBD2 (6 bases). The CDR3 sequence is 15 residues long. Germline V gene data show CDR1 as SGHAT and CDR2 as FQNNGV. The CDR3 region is CASSPSGGSAYEQYF. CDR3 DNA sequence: TGTGCCAGCAGCCCCAGTGGGGGGAGCGCCTACGAGCAGTACTTT.

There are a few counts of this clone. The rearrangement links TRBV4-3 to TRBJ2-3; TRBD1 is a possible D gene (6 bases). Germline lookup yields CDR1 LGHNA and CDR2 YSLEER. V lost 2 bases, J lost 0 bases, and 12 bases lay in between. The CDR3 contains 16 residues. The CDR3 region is CASSQTRTESTDTQYF. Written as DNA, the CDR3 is TGCGCCAGCAGCCAAACAAGGACAGAAAGCACAGATACGCAGTATTTT.

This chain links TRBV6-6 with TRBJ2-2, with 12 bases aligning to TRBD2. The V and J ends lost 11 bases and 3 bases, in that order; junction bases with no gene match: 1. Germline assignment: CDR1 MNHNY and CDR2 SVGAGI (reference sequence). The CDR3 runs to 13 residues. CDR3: CAASGRDTGELFF. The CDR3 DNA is TGTGCCGCTAGCGGGAGGGACACCGGGGAGCTGTTTTTT.

The CDR3 reads CASSPAAGDPVQFF. CDR3 coding DNA: TGTGCCAGCTCACCTGCAGCGGGGGACCCCGTTCAGTTCTTC. The rearrangement joins TRBV18 to TRBJ2-1; 8 positions agree with TRBD2. The V and J ends lost 3 bases and 13 bases, in that order; junction bases with no gene match: 11. Germline values: CDR1 KGHSH, CDR2 LQKENI. This CDR3 is 14 amino acids long.

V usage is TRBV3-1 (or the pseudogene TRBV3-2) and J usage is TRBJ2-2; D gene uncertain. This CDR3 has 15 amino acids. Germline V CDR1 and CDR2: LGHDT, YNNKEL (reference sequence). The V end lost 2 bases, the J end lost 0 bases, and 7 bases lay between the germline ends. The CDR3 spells CASSQFAANTGELFF. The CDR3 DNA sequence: TGTGCCAGCAGCCAATTCGCGGCGAACACCGGGGAGCTGTTTTTT.

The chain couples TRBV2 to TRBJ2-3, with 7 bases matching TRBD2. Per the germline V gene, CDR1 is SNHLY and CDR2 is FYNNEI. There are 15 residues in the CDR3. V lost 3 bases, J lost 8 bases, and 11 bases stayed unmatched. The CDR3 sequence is CASSEIAGRGGTQYF. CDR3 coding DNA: TGTGCCAGCAGTGAGATTGCGGGGAGGGGAGGTACGCAGTATTTT.

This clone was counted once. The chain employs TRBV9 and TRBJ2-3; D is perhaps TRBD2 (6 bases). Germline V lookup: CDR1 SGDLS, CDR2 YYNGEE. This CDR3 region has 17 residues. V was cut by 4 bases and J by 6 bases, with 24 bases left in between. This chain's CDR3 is CASSIPSASAFLDTQYF. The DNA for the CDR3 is TGTGCCAGCAGCATCCCCTCAGCTAGCGCCTTCCTCGATACGCAGTATTTT.

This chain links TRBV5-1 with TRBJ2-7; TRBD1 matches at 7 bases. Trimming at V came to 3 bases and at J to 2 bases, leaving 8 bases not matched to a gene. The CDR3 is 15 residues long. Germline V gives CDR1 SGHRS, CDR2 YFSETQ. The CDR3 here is CASSSTGVFTYEQYF. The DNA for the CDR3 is TGCGCCAGCAGCTCTACAGGGGTATTTACCTACGAGCAGTACTTC.

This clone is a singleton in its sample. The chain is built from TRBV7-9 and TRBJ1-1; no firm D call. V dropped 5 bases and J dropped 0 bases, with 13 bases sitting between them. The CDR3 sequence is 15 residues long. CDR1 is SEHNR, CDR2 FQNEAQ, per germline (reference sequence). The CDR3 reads CASSRFSGMNTEAFF. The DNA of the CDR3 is TGTGCCAGCAGCCGATTTTCGGGAATGAACACTGAAGCTTTCTTT.

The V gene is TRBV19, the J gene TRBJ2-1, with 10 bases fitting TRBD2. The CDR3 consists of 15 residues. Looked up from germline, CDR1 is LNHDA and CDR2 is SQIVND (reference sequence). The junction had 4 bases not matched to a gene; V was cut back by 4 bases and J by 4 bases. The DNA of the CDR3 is TGTGCCAGTAGTACGACTAGCGGGCCATACAATGAGCAGTTCTTC. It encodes CASSTTSGPYNEQFF.

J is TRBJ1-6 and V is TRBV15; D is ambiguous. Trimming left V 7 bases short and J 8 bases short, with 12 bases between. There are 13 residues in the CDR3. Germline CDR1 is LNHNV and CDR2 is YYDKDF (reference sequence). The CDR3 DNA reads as TGTGCCACCACCGCGAGGGTGGATTCACCCCTCCACTTT. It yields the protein CATTARVDSPLHF.

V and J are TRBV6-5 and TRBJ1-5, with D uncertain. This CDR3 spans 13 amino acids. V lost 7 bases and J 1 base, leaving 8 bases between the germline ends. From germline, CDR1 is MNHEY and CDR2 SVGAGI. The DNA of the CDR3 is TGTGCCAGCAAAGCGGGGAGCAATCAGCCCCAGCATTTT. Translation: CASKAGSNQPQHF.

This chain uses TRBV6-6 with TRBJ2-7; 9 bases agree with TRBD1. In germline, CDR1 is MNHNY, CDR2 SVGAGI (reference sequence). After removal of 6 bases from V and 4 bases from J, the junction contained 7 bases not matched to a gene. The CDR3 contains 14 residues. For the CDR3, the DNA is TGTGCCAGCAGAAGACAGGGGGAGAGATACGAGCAGTACTTC. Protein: CASRRQGERYEQYF.

CDR3 nucleotides: TGTGCCTGGAGTGTAGTCGGGGGGGCAGGCGGGGAGCTGTTTTTT. Its translation is CAWSVVGGAGGELFF. The chain links TRBV30 to TRBJ2-2, with TRBD2 matching over 8 bases. Germline V gives CDR1 GTSNPN, CDR2 SVGIG (reference sequence). V was pared by 0 bases and J by 7 bases, with 7 bases of the junction left unmatched. This CDR3 comprises 15 residues. Drawing the rest from reference TRBV30 and TRBJ2-2, the complete variable domain is SQTIHQWPATLVQPVGSPLSLECTVEGTSNPNLYWYRQAAGRGLQLLFYSVGIGQISSEVPQNLSASRPQDRQFILSSKKLLLSDSGFYLCAWSVVGGAGGELFFGEGSRLTVL.

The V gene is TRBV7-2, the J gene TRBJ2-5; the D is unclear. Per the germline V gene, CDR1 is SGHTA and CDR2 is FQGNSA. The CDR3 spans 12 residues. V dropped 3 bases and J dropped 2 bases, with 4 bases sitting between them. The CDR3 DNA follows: TGTGCCAGCAGCTTCCCTCAAGAGACCCAGTACTTC. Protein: CASSFPQETQYF.

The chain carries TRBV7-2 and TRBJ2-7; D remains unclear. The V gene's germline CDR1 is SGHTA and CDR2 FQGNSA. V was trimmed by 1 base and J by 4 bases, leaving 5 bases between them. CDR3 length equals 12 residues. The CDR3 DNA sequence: TGTGCCAGCAGCTTAGGCAGGTACGAGCAGTACTTC. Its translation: CASSLGRYEQYF.

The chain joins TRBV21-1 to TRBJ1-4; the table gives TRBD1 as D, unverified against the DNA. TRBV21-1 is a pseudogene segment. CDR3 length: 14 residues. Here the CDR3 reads CASRTGTGHEKLFF. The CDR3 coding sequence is TGTGCCAGCAGGACCGGGACAGGGCACGAAAAACTGTTTTTT.

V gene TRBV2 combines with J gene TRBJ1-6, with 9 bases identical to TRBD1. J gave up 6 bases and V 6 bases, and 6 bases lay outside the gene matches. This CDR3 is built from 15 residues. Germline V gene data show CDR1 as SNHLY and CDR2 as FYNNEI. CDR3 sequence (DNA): TGTGCCAGCAGCGGACGGGACAGGGTTAATTCACCCCTCCACTTT. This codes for CASSGRDRVNSPLHF. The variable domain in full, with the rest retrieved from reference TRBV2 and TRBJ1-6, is EPEVTQTPSHQVTQMGQEVILRCVPISNHLYFYWYRQILGQKVEFLVSFYNNEISEKSEIFDDQFSVERPDGSNFTLKIRSTKLEDSAMYFCASSGRDRVNSPLHFGNGTRLTVT.

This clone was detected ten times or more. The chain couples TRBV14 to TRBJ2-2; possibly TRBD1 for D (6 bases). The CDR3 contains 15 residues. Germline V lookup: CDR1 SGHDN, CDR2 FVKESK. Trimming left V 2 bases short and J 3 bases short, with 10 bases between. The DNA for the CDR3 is TGTGCCAGCAGCCAACAGAGGGGGTACACCGGGGAGCTGTTTTTT. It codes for CASSQQRGYTGELFF.

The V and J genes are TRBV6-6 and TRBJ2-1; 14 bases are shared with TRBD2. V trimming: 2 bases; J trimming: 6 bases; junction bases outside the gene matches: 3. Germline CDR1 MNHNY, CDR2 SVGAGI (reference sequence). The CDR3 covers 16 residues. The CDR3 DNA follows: TGTGCCAGCAGTTACCCGACTAGCGGGAGGGTCAATGAGCAGTTCTTC. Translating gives CASSYPTSGRVNEQFF.

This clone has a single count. CDR3 sequence: CASSMTSGRRTDTQYF. The CDR3 nucleotides read TGTGCCAGCAGTATGACTAGCGGGAGACGAACAGATACGCAGTATTTT. The genes are TRBV28 and TRBJ2-3; 12 bases line up with TRBD2. There are 16 residues in the CDR3. Germline V gene data show CDR1 as MDHEN and CDR2 as SYDVKM. Germline trimming cut 5 bases from V and 3 bases from J; bases unmatched to any gene: 6. The whole variable domain, filled in from reference TRBV28 and TRBJ2-3, reads DVKVTQSSRYLVKRTGEKVFLECVQDMDHENMFWYRQDPGLGLRLIYFSYDVKMKEKGDIPEGYSVSREKKERFSLILESASTNQTSMYLCASSMTSGRRTDTQYFGPGTRLTVL.

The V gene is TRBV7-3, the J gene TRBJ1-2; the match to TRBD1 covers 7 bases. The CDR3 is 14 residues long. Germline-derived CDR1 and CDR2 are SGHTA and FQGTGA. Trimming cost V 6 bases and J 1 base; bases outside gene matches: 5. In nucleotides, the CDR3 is TGTGCCAGCAGTTCCGGGACAGATAACTATGGCTACACCTTC. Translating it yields CASSSGTDNYGYTF.

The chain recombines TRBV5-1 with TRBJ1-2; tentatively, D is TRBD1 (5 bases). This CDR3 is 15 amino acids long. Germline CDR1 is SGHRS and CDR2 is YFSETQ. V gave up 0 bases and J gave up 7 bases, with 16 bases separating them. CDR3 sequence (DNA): TGCGCCAGCAGCTTGGGTGCAGGGTATCTCTTTGGCTACACCTTC. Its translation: CASSLGAGYLFGYTF.

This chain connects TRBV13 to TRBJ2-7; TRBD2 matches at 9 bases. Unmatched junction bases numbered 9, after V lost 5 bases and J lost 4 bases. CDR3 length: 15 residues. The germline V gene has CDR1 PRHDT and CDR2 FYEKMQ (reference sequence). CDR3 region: CASSLLSGGNYEQYF. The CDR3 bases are TGTGCCAGCAGCCTATTAAGCGGGGGGAATTACGAGCAGTACTTC.